This T cell receptor (beta chain) was sequenced during a study of T cell repertoires in cytomegalovirus infection. This clonotype turned up a few times. TCRdb redid the calling of the reads with MiXCR, one entry per CDR3 protein. The sample shows nearly 650,000 distinct CDR3 sequences, 24% of them seen only once. Sequencing was carried out using CD8+ T cells from PBMCs. The TCR originated in a human donor in good health (CMV status not recorded). Some clones in this sample may be carry-over from other donors' samples.

The CDR3 loop is CASTPGGGVDEQYV. As DNA, the CDR3 is TGTGCCAGCACTCCGGGAGGGGGGGTCGACGAGCAGTACGTC. The J gene is TRBJ2-7, the V gene TRBV12-3 or TRBV12-4, with 8 nucleotides matching TRBD2. This CDR3 is 14 amino acids long. V shed 7 bases and J 5 bases; nucleotides not matched to a gene: 10.